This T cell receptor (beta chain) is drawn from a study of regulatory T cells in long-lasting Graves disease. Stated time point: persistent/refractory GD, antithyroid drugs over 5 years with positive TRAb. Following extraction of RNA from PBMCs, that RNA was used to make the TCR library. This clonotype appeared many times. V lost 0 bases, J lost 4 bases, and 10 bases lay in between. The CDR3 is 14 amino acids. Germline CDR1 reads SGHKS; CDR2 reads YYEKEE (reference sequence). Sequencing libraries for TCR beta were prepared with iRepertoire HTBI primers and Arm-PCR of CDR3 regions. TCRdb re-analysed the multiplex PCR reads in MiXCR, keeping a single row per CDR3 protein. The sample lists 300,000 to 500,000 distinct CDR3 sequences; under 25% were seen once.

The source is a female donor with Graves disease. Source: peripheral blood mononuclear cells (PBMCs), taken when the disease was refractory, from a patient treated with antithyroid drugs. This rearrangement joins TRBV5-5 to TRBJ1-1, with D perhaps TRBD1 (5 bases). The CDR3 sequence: CASSLGQGTTEAFF. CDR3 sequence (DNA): TGTGCCAGCAGCTTGGGCCAGGGAACCACTGAAGCTTTCTTT.